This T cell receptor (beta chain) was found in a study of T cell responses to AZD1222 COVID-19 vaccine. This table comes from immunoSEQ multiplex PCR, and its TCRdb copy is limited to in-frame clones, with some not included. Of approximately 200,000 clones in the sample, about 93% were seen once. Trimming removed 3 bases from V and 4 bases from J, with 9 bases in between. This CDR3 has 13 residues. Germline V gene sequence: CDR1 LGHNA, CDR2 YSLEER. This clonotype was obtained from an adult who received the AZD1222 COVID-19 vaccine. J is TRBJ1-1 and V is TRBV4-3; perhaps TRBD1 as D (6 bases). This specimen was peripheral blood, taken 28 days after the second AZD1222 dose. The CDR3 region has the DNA TGCGCCAGCAGCCATAGGGGGTCCACTGAAGCTTTCTTT. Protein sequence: CASSHRGSTEAFF.